This T cell receptor (beta chain) emerged from a study of identifying expanded T cells in peripheral blood. Study outcomes and limitations: About 1.2 clones differed between technical replicates, versus approximately 17 and 20 over time. Two-week clone count variance significantly increased as total template count grew.

Germline V gene data show CDR1 as MNHNS and CDR2 as SASEGT. J gave up 8 bases and V 6 bases, and 8 bases lay outside the gene matches. The CDR3 loop spans 13 amino acids. This clone was counted once. Its antigen is not known. The protocol was immunoSEQ multiplex PCR, while the TCRdb copy is restricted to in-frame clones and leaves out a portion. The table shows some 70,000 clones, with roughly 88% occurring only once. This TCR was recovered from a person between 18 and 75 years old in good health. The V gene is TRBV6-1, the J gene TRBJ1-2; 8 nucleotides match TRBD1. Specimen: blood. The DNA of the CDR3 is TGTGCCAGCAGCCAGGACAGGGTGATCGGCTACACCTTC. Protein sequence: CASSQDRVIGYTF.